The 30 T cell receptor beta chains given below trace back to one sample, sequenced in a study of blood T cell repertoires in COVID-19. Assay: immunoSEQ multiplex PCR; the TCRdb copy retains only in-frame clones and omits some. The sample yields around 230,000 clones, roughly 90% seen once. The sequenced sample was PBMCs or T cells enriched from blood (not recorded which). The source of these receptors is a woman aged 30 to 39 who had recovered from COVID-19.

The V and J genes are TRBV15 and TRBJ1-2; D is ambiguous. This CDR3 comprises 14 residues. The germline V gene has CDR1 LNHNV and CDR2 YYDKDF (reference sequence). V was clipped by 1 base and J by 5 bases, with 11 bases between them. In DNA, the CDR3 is TGTGCCACCAGCAGAGGAGAGGTTGGGTATGGCTACACCTTC. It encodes CATSRGEVGYGYTF.

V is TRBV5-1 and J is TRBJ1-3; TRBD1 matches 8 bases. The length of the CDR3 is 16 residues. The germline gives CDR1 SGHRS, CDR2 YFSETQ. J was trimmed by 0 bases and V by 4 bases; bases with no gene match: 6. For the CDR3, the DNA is TGCGCCAGCAGCAGAGGGACAGGAAACTCTGGAAACACCATATATTTT. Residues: CASSRGTGNSGNTIYF.

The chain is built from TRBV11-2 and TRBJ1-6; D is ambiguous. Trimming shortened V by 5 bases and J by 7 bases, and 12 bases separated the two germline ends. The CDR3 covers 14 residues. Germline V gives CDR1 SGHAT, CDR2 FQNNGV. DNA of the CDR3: TGTGCCAGCAGCCTCCCACTTAACAATTCACCCCTCCACTTT. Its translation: CASSLPLNNSPLHF.

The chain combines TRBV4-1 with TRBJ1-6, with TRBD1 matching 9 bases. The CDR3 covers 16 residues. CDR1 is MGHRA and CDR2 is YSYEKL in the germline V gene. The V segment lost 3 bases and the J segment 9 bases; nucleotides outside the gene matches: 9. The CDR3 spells CASSHVGQGKFSPLHF. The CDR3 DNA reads TGCGCCAGCAGCCATGTCGGACAGGGGAAATTTTCACCCCTCCACTTT.

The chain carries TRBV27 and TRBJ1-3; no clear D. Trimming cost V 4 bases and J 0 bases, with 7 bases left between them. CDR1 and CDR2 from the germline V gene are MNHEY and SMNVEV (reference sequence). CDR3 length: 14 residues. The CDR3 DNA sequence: TGTGCCAGCAGTTACAGAAGCTCTGGAAACACCATATATTTT. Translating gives CASSYRSSGNTIYF.

This chain's CDR3 is CASTPEANQPQHF. For the CDR3, the DNA is TGTGCCAGCACCCCCGAGGCGAATCAGCCCCAGCATTTT. The chain carries TRBV6-2 or TRBV6-3 and TRBJ1-5; D is ambiguous. V was clipped by 7 bases and J by 4 bases, with 11 bases between them. This CDR3 is built from 13 residues. Germline assignment: CDR1 MNHEY and CDR2 SVGEGT.

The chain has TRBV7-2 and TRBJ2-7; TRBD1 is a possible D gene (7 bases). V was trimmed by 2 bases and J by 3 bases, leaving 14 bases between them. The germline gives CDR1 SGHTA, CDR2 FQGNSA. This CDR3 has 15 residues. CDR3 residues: CASSLLQGRFYEQYF. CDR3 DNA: TGTGCCAGCAGCTTATTACAGGGGAGGTTCTACGAGCAGTACTTC.

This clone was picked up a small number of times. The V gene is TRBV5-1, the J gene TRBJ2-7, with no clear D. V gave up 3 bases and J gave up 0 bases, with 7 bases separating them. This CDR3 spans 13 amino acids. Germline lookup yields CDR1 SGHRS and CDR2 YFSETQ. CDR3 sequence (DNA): TGCGCCAGCAGCTCAGTATCCTCCTACGAGCAGTACTTC. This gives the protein CASSSVSSYEQYF. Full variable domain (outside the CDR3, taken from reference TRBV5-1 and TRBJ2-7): KAGVTQTPRYLIKTRGQQVTLSCSPISGHRSVSWYQQTPGQGLQFLFEYFSETQRNKGNFPGRFSGRQFSNSRSEMNVSTLELGDSALYLCASSSVSSYEQYFGPGTRLTVT.

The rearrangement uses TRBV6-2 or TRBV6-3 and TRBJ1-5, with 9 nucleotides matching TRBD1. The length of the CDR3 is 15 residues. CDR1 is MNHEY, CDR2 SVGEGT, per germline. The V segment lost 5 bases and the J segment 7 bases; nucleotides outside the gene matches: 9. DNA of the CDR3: TGTGCCAGCAGTCAACAACAGGGGGCCGGGCAGCCCCAGCATTTT. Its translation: CASSQQQGAGQPQHF.

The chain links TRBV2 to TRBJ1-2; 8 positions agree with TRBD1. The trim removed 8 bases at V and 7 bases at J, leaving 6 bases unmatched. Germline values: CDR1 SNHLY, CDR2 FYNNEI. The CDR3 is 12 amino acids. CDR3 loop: CASVVRGLGYTF. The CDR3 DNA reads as TGTGCCAGCGTTGTCAGGGGGCTTGGCTACACCTTC.

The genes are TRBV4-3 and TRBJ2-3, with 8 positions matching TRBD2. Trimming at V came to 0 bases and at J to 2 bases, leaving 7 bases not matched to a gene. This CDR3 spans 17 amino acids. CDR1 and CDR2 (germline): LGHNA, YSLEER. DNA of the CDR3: TGCGCCAGCAGCCAAGAATGGGGCGGGGGGTACACAGATACGCAGTATTTT. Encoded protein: CASSQEWGGGYTDTQYF.

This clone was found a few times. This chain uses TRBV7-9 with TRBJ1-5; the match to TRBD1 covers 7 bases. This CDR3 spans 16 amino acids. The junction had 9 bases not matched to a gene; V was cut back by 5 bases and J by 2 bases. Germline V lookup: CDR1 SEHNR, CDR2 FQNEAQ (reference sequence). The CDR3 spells CASSGTGTDRNQPQHF. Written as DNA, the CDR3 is TGTGCCAGCAGCGGAACCGGGACAGACCGCAATCAGCCCCAGCATTTT.

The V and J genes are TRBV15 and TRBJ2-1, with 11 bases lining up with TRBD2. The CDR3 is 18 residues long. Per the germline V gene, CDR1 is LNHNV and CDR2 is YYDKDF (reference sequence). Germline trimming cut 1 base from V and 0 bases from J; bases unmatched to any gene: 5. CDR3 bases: TGTGCCACCAGCAGAGGGGTAGCGGGGGGGAGCTCCTACAATGAGCAGTTCTTC. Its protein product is CATSRGVAGGSSYNEQFF.

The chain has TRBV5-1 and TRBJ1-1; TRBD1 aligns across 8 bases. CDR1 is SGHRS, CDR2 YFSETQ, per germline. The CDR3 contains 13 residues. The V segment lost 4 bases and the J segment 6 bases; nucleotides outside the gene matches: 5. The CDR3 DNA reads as TGCGCCAGCAGCATGCAGGGGGCCGCTGAAGCTTTCTTT. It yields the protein CASSMQGAAEAFF.

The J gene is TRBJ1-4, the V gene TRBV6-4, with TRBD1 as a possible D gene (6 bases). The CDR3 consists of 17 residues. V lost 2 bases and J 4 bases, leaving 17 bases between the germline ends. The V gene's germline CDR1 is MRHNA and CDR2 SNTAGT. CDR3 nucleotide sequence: TGTGCCAGCAGTGACCAGGTTAAACAGGGAAGTAATGAAAAACTGTTTTTT. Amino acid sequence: CASSDQVKQGSNEKLFF.

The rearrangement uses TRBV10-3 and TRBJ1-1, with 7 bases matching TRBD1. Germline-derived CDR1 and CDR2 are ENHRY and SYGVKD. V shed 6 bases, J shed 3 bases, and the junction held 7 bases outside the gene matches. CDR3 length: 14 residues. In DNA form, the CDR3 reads TGTGCCATCAGACCTACAGGGGAAGACACTGAAGCTTTCTTT. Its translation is CAIRPTGEDTEAFF.

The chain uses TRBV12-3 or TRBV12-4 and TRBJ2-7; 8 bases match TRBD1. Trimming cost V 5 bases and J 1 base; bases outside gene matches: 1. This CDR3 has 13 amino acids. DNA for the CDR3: TGTGCCAGCAGTGACAGGGGTTCCTACGAGCAGTACTTC. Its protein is CASSDRGSYEQYF.

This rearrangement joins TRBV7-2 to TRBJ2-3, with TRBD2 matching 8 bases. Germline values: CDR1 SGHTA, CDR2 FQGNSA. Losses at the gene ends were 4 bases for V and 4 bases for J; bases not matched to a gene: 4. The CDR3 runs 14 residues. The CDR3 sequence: CASSSGSGADTQYF. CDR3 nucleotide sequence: TGTGCCAGCAGCTCGGGTAGCGGGGCAGATACGCAGTATTTT.

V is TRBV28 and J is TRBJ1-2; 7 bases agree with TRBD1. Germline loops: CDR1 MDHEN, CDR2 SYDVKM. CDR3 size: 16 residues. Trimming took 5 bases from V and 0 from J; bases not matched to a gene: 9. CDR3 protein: CASSAQGVLTNYGYTF. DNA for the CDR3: TGTGCCAGCAGTGCCCAGGGGGTCCTAACTAACTATGGCTACACCTTC.

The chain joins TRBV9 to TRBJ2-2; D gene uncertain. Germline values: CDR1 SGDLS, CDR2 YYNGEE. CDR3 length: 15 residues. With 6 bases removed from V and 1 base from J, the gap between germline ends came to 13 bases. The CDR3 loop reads CASTLVDMNTGELFF. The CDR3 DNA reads TGTGCCAGCACCTTGGTAGACATGAACACCGGGGAGCTGTTTTTT.

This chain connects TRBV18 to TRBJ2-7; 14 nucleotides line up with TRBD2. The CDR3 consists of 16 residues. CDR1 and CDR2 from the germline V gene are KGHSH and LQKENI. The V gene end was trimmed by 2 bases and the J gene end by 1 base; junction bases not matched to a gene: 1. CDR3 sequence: CASSPWTSGGSYEQYF. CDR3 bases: TGTGCCAGCTCACCATGGACTAGCGGGGGGTCCTACGAGCAGTACTTC.

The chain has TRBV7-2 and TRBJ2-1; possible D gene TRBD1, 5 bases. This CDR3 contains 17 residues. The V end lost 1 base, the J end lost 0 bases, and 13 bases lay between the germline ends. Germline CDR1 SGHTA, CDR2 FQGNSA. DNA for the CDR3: TGTGCCAGCAGCTTAGTGGCCACAGGCAGCTCCTACAATGAGCAGTTCTTC. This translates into CASSLVATGSSYNEQFF.

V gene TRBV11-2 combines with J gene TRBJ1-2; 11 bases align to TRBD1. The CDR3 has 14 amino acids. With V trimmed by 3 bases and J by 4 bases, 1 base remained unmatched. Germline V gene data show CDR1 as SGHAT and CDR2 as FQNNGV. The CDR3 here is CASSFGTGGYGYTF. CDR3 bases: TGTGCCAGCAGCTTCGGGACAGGGGGCTATGGCTACACCTTC.

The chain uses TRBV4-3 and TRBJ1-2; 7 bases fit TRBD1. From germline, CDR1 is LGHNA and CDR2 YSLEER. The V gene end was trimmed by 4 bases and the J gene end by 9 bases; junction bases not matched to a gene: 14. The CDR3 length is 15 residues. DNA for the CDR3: TGCGCCAGCAGCCCGTGGAGGGACAGCCCAGATAGCTACACCTTC. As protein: CASSPWRDSPDSYTF.

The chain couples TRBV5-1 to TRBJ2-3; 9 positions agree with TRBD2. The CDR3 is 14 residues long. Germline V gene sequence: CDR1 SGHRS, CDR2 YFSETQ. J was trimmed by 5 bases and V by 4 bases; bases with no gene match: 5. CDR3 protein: CASSPGLAIDTQYF. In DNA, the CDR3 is TGCGCCAGCAGCCCGGGACTAGCTATAGATACGCAGTATTTT.

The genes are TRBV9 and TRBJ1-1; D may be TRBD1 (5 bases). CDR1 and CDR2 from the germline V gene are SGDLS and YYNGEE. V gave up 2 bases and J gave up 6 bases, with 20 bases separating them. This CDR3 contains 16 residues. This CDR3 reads CASSVDTSASIAEAFF. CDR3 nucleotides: TGTGCCAGCAGCGTGGACACTTCGGCGAGCATAGCTGAAGCTTTCTTT.

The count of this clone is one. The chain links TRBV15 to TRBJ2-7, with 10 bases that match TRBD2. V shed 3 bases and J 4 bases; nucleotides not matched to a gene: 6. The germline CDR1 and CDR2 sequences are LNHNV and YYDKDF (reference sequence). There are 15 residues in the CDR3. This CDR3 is CATSRLAGDSYEQYF. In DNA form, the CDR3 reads TGTGCCACCAGCAGGCTAGCGGGGGATTCTTACGAGCAGTACTTC.

This CDR3 is CASSGFSGGLTETQYF. DNA of the CDR3: TGTGCCAGCAGTGGTTTTAGCGGGGGGCTGACAGAGACCCAGTACTTC. V is TRBV2 and J is TRBJ2-5; TRBD2 matches at 10 bases. Germline CDR1 reads SNHLY; CDR2 reads FYNNEI. V trimming: 4 bases; J trimming: 4 bases; junction bases outside the gene matches: 9. The CDR3 loop spans 16 amino acids.

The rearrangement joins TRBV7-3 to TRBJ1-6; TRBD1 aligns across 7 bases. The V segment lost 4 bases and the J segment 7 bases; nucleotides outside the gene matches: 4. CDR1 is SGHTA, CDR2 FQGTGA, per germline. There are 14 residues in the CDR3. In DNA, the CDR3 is TGTGCCAGCAGCTCACAGGGGCGGAATTCACCCCTCCACTTT. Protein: CASSSQGRNSPLHF.

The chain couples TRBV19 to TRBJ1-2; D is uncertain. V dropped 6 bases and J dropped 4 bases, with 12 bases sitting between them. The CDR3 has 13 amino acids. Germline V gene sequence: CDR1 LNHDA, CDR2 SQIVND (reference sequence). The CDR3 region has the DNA TGTGCCAGTAGGGCGGGCCGGGCCTATGGCTACACCTTC. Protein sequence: CASRAGRAYGYTF. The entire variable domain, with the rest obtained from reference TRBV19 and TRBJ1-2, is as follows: DGGITQSPKYLFRKEGQNVTLSCEQNLNHDAMYWYRQDPGQGLRLIYYSQIVNDFQKGDIAEGYSVSREKKESFPLTVTSAQKNPTAFYLCASRAGRAYGYTFGSGTRLTVV.